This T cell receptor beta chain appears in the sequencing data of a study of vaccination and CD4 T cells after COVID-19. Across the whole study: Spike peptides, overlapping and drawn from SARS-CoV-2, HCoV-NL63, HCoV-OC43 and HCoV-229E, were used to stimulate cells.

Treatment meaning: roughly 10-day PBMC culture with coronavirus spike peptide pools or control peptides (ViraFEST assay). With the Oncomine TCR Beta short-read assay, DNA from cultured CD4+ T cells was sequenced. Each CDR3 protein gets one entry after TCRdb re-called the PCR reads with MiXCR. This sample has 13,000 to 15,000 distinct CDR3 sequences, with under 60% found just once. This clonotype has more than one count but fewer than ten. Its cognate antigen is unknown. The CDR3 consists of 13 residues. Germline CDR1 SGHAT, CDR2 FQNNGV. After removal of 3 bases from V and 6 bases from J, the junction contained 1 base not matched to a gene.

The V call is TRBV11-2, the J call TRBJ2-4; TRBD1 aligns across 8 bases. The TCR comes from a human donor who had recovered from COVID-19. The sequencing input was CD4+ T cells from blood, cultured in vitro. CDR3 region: CASSFQGANIQYF. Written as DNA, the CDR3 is TGTGCCAGCAGCTTTCAGGGGGCAAACATTCAGTACTTC.